Shown below are 32 T cell receptor beta chains from a single sample sequenced in a study of T cell changes during pregnancy in multiple sclerosis (dated by TCRdb to about 2019). Libraries were made using the immunoSEQ multiplex PCR assay. TCRdb limited this immuneACCESS table to in-frame rearrangements with V and J called. A share of clones is missing; checked studies link under half to unresolved V genes, and the rest is unexplained. This sample lists roughly 72,000 clones; 90% to 95% were detected once. Roughly 0.21% of the sample lies in the top ten. Material: CD4+ T cells from peripheral blood mononuclear cells, obtained before pregnancy. The source of these receptors is a female donor with multiple sclerosis, enrolled in a pregnancy study.

The genes are TRBV30 and TRBJ1-6, with unresolved D. The CDR3 is made up of 13 amino acids. V lost 0 bases, J lost 5 bases, and 5 bases lay in between. Germline V gene lookup returns CDR1 GTSNPN and CDR2 SVGIG (reference sequence). The CDR3 reads CAWSVEDNSPLHF. In DNA form, the CDR3 reads TGTGCCTGGAGTGTCGAGGATAATTCACCCCTCCACTTT.

The V gene is TRBV11-3, the J gene TRBJ1-1; D not certain. Deletions cut 4 bases from V and 4 bases from J, with 7 bases between. The CDR3 is 12 amino acids. In germline, CDR1 is SGHNT, CDR2 YENEEA. This CDR3 reads CASSSTGTEAFF. For the CDR3, the DNA is TGTGCCAGCAGCTCCACCGGCACTGAAGCTTTCTTT.

The chain joins TRBV5-1 to TRBJ2-7; no clear D. V shed 0 bases and J shed 5 bases, with 18 bases lying between them. From germline, CDR1 is SGHRS and CDR2 YFSETQ. The CDR3 sequence is 16 residues long. This CDR3 reads CASSLVRQHLRHEQYF. In DNA form, the CDR3 reads TGCGCCAGCAGCTTGGTTCGGCAGCACCTGCGGCACGAGCAGTACTTC.

The rearrangement joins TRBV5-1 to TRBJ2-1, with 7 bases that match TRBD1. This CDR3 region has 15 residues. V shed 3 bases and J 4 bases; nucleotides not matched to a gene: 7. CDR1 and CDR2 (germline): SGHRS, YFSETQ. Written as DNA, the CDR3 is TGCGCCAGCAGCTCCACCGGGACAGCTTACAATGAGCAGTTCTTC. Protein: CASSSTGTAYNEQFF.

V and J are TRBV28 and TRBJ2-5, with a possible D match to TRBD2 (6 bases). Between the trimmed V and J ends, which lost 1 base and 3 bases, there was a span of 9 bases. This CDR3 has 14 residues. Germline V lookup: CDR1 MDHEN, CDR2 SYDVKM. In nucleotides, the CDR3 is TGTGCCAGCAGTTTATTCGGCGGGGAAGAGACCCAGTACTTC. Its protein is CASSLFGGEETQYF.

The sample holds a few counts of this clone. The chain links TRBV29-1 to TRBJ1-1, with unresolved D. The germline gives CDR1 SQVTM, CDR2 ANQGSEA. The length of the CDR3 is 12 residues. Trimming cost V 4 bases and J 2 bases, with 8 bases left between them. The CDR3 DNA is TGCAGCGTTGGGGCAGGTAACACTGAAGCTTTCTTT. It encodes CSVGAGNTEAFF.

The chain is built from TRBV6-1 and TRBJ1-4; D not certain. Deletions cut 6 bases from V and 0 bases from J, with 8 bases between. There are 14 residues in the CDR3. CDR1 MNHNS and CDR2 SASEGT come from the germline V gene. This CDR3 reads CASRGSATNEKLFF. Written as DNA, the CDR3 is TGTGCCAGCAGGGGGAGTGCAACTAATGAAAAACTGTTTTTT.

The chain combines TRBV5-1 with TRBJ2-7; 7 bases are a match to TRBD1. The CDR3 is made up of 14 amino acids. The J segment lost 0 bases and the V segment lost 2 bases, leaving 2 bases of the junction unmatched. CDR1 is SGHRS, CDR2 YFSETQ, per germline. The CDR3 region is CASSFTGASYEQYF. CDR3 in DNA: TGCGCCAGCAGCTTCACAGGGGCCTCCTACGAGCAGTACTTC. Full variable domain (outside the CDR3, taken from reference TRBV5-1 and TRBJ2-7): KAGVTQTPRYLIKTRGQQVTLSCSPISGHRSVSWYQQTPGQGLQFLFEYFSETQRNKGNFPGRFSGRQFSNSRSEMNVSTLELGDSALYLCASSFTGASYEQYFGPGTRLTVT.

The J gene is TRBJ1-4, the V gene TRBV19, with 8 bases matching TRBD1. CDR1 LNHDA and CDR2 SQIVND come from the germline V gene (reference sequence). The CDR3 is made up of 17 amino acids. J gave up 0 bases and V 4 bases, and 7 bases lay outside the gene matches. This CDR3 is CASSRGQDIATNEKLFF. The CDR3 region has the DNA TGTGCCAGTAGTAGGGGACAGGACATTGCAACTAATGAAAAACTGTTTTTT.

This chain links TRBV7-2 with TRBJ2-2; D ambiguous. The V and J ends lost 6 bases and 4 bases respectively, with 18 bases between them. The CDR3 has 16 amino acids. Germline V CDR1 and CDR2: SGHTA, FQGNSA. The CDR3 sequence is CASSTTSRARTGELFF. In nucleotides, the CDR3 is TGTGCCAGCAGTACCACCAGCCGAGCGCGCACCGGGGAGCTGTTTTTT.

This chain links TRBV9 with TRBJ2-2; 9 bases line up with TRBD1. The CDR3 runs to 15 residues. V lost 7 bases to trimming and J lost 5 bases; unmatched junction nucleotides: 9. The germline V gene has CDR1 SGDLS and CDR2 YYNGEE. CDR3 in amino acids: CASGKGTGSTGELFF. CDR3 DNA: TGTGCCAGCGGCAAGGGGACAGGGAGTACCGGGGAGCTGTTTTTT.

The rearrangement links TRBV5-4 to TRBJ2-3; 8 nucleotides agree with TRBD1. Germline CDR1 is SGHNT and CDR2 is YYREEE (reference sequence). CDR3 length equals 16 residues. J was trimmed by 4 bases and V by 0 bases; bases with no gene match: 7. The CDR3 nucleotides are TGTGCCAGCAGCTTGGCCCCAGGGGGCGTGGCAGATACGCAGTATTTT. This codes for CASSLAPGGVADTQYF. Full variable domain (missing parts from reference TRBV5-4 and TRBJ2-3): ETGVTQSPTHLIKTRGQQVTLRCSSQSGHNTVSWYQQALGQGPQFIFQYYREEENGRGNFPPRFSGLQFPNYSSELNVNALELDDSALYLCASSLAPGGVADTQYFGPGTRLTVL.

V gene TRBV2 combines with J gene TRBJ1-4, with TRBD1 as a possible D gene (5 bases). The CDR3 runs to 15 residues. The germline gives CDR1 SNHLY, CDR2 FYNNEI. The V end was cut by 6 bases, the J end by 0 bases, with 11 bases between. The CDR3: CASRSRAATNEKLFF. CDR3 in DNA: TGTGCCAGCAGATCCAGGGCCGCAACTAATGAAAAACTGTTTTTT.

The CDR3 is CASSLKGRPIRETQYF. CDR3 coding DNA: TGTGCCAGCAGCTTAAAGGGGCGCCCTATCCGAGAGACCCAGTACTTC. The chain has TRBV11-2 and TRBJ2-5; TRBD1 might be the D (5 bases). The CDR3 has 16 residues. The germline V gene has CDR1 SGHAT and CDR2 FQNNGV. Trimming stripped 2 bases from V and 4 bases from J, with 17 bases between. The entire variable domain, with the rest obtained from reference TRBV11-2 and TRBJ2-5, is as follows: EAGVAQSPRYKIIEKRQSVAFWCNPISGHATLYWYQQILGQGPKLLIQFQNNGVVDDSQLPKDRFSAERLKGVDSTLKIQPAKLEDSAVYLCASSLKGRPIRETQYFGPGTRLLVL.

This chain connects TRBV6-6 to TRBJ1-6; D not resolved. Trimming took off 8 bases at V and 10 bases at J, with 24 bases between the two ends. Germline CDR1 reads MNHNY; CDR2 reads SVGAGI (reference sequence). The CDR3 length is 16 residues. CDR3 DNA: TGTGCCAGCGGCCCGTTGGGCTGGCATACGGGATCACCCCTCCACTTT. Amino acid sequence: CASGPLGWHTGSPLHF.

CDR3 residues: CASSPTSGGAQEQFF. DNA of the CDR3: TGTGCCAGTAGTCCCACTAGCGGGGGGGCTCAGGAGCAGTTCTTC. V and J are TRBV19 and TRBJ2-1; TRBD2 agrees at 13 bases. CDR1 LNHDA and CDR2 SQIVND come from the germline V gene (reference sequence). The CDR3 runs to 15 residues. With 5 bases clipped from V and 10 bases from J, the junction kept 8 bases outside the gene matches. Filled out from reference TRBV19 and TRBJ2-1, the complete variable domain reads DGGITQSPKYLFRKEGQNVTLSCEQNLNHDAMYWYRQDPGQGLRLIYYSQIVNDFQKGDIAEGYSVSREKKESFPLTVTSAQKNPTAFYLCASSPTSGGAQEQFFGPGTRLTVL.

This clone was found once. This chain links TRBV18 with TRBJ2-6; TRBD1 might be the D (5 bases). V lost 4 bases and J lost 2, with 9 bases in between. This CDR3 has 15 amino acids. Germline V CDR1 and CDR2: KGHSH, LQKENI. Written as DNA, the CDR3 is TGTGCCAGCTCACGAGCAGGGACTGGGGCCAACGTCCTGACTTTC. The encoded protein is CASSRAGTGANVLTF.

This chain uses TRBV10-1 with TRBJ2-1, with 7 bases that match TRBD2. Per germline, CDR1 WNHNN and CDR2 SYGVQD (reference sequence). This CDR3 spans 13 amino acids. The junction had 6 bases not matched to a gene; V was cut back by 3 bases and J by 10 bases. In DNA, the CDR3 is TGCGCCAGCAGTGACCCGGGGGGATCGGAGCAGTTCTTC. Translation gives CASSDPGGSEQFF.

The rearrangement uses TRBV6-5 and TRBJ1-1; D possibly corresponds to TRBD1 (6 bases). The CDR3 runs 15 residues. V lost 1 base and J lost 5, with 14 bases in between. The germline V gene has CDR1 MNHEY and CDR2 SVGAGI. The CDR3 nucleotides are TGTGCCAGCAGTTACTTGGGCAGGGGTGGGACTGAAGCTTTCTTT. This gives the protein CASSYLGRGGTEAFF.

V gene TRBV6-5 combines with J gene TRBJ2-5; TRBD1 might be the D (5 bases). The ends were cut back, 0 bases at V and 5 bases at J, with 10 bases in the middle. This CDR3 region has 14 residues. Germline V lookup: CDR1 MNHEY, CDR2 SVGAGI. The DNA of the CDR3 is TGTGCCAGCAGTTACTCGCGGCAGGGCGAGACCCAGTACTTC. Translated: CASSYSRQGETQYF.

The J gene is TRBJ2-3, the V gene TRBV19, with D possibly being TRBD1 (5 bases). CDR3 length: 12 residues. Trimming stripped 6 bases from V and 5 bases from J, with 9 bases between. The germline V gene encodes CDR1 LNHDA and CDR2 SQIVND (reference sequence). The CDR3 DNA reads TGTGCCAGTAGGGGGCCTGGAGATACGCAGTATTTT. Its translation: CASRGPGDTQYF.

The chain employs TRBV27 and TRBJ1-4; D possibly corresponds to TRBD1 (6 bases). Trimming removed 5 bases at V and 0 bases at J, with 13 bases between. This CDR3 region has 16 residues. CDR1 MNHEY and CDR2 SMNVEV come from the germline V gene (reference sequence). The CDR3 loop is CASSPWTVATNEKLFF. The CDR3 bases are TGTGCCAGCAGTCCATGGACAGTTGCAACTAATGAAAAACTGTTTTTT.

V usage is TRBV10-3 and J usage is TRBJ2-5; 9 nucleotides align to TRBD1. V dropped 6 bases and J dropped 2; count of bases not matched to a gene: 7. This CDR3 comprises 15 residues. CDR1 and CDR2 (germline): ENHRY, SYGVKD. DNA of the CDR3: TGTGCCATCAGCCACCCAGACAGGGGGCAAGAGACCCAGTACTTC. Protein: CAISHPDRGQETQYF.

V usage is TRBV2 and J usage is TRBJ1-5; 7 bases fit TRBD1. The V segment lost 6 bases and the J segment 2 bases; nucleotides outside the gene matches: 1. Germline CDR1 is SNHLY and CDR2 is FYNNEI. The CDR3 spans 13 residues. The CDR3 DNA reads TGTGCCAGCAGAACAGGGGGCAATCAGCCCCAGCATTTT. Translated: CASRTGGNQPQHF.

The rearrangement links TRBV5-1 to TRBJ2-1, with 7 bases fitting TRBD1. V lost 4 bases, J lost 0 bases, and 7 bases stayed unmatched. Per the germline V gene, CDR1 is SGHRS and CDR2 is YFSETQ. CDR3 size: 16 residues. CDR3 amino acids: CASSIDRASSYNEQFF. The CDR3 DNA follows: TGCGCCAGCAGCATCGACAGGGCGAGCTCCTACAATGAGCAGTTCTTC.

The rearrangement uses TRBV10-3 and TRBJ2-3; 11 bases are a match to TRBD1. Per germline, CDR1 ENHRY and CDR2 SYGVKD. This CDR3 has 13 amino acids. V trimming: 9 bases; J trimming: 4 bases; junction bases outside the gene matches: 3. The CDR3 nucleotides read TGTGCCATTGCGGGACAGGGGGCAGATACGCAGTATTTT. Protein: CAIAGQGADTQYF.

The chain is built from TRBV5-1 and TRBJ2-5; a possible D gene is TRBD2 (5 bases). CDR1 SGHRS and CDR2 YFSETQ come from the germline V gene. Trimming stripped 7 bases from V and 2 bases from J, with 12 bases between. This CDR3 comprises 13 residues. The CDR3 region has the DNA TGCGCCAGCGGCCTCGGGGTGCAAGAGACCCAGTACTTC. Protein: CASGLGVQETQYF.

This chain uses TRBV19 with TRBJ2-7; D remains unclear. Germline loops: CDR1 LNHDA, CDR2 SQIVND (reference sequence). There are 14 residues in the CDR3. The V end lost 5 bases, the J end lost 5 bases, and 16 bases lay between the germline ends. CDR3 DNA: TGTGCCAGTAGTCCAACGCCAGGTGGTCACGAGCAGTACTTC. Translation gives CASSPTPGGHEQYF.

The chain couples TRBV27 to TRBJ1-2; TRBD1 might be the D (6 bases). Germline CDR1 MNHEY, CDR2 SMNVEV (reference sequence). This CDR3 region has 15 residues. The V end lost 6 bases, the J end lost 4 bases, and 18 bases lay between the germline ends. The CDR3 coding sequence is TGTGCCAGCAGCCCCCGGACAGCTTTGGGCTATGGCTACACCTTC. This translates into CASSPRTALGYGYTF.

This chain links TRBV28 with TRBJ2-1; 7 nucleotides line up with TRBD2. Germline-derived CDR1 and CDR2 are MDHEN and SYDVKM. After removal of 5 bases from V and 5 bases from J, the junction contained 15 bases not matched to a gene. The CDR3 spans 17 residues. The CDR3 DNA follows: TGTGCCAGCAGTGCTTCAAGGCTAGCGGTAAGACACAATGAGCAGTTCTTC. Amino acid sequence: CASSASRLAVRHNEQFF.

This rearrangement joins TRBV30 to TRBJ1-6; 9 positions match TRBD1. The CDR3 length is 12 residues. The germline gives CDR1 GTSNPN, CDR2 SVGIG (reference sequence). The ends lost 4 bases at V and 8 bases at J; junction bases unmatched: 0. The CDR3 region is CAWNRGHSPLHF. The CDR3 DNA follows: TGTGCCTGGAACAGGGGGCATTCACCCCTCCACTTT. Full variable domain (outside the CDR3, taken from reference TRBV30 and TRBJ1-6): SQTIHQWPATLVQPVGSPLSLECTVEGTSNPNLYWYRQAAGRGLQLLFYSVGIGQISSEVPQNLSASRPQDRQFILSSKKLLLSDSGFYLCAWNRGHSPLHFGNGTRLTVT.

V gene TRBV9 combines with J gene TRBJ2-5; 7 positions agree with TRBD1. Germline V gives CDR1 SGDLS, CDR2 YYNGEE. The CDR3 loop spans 16 amino acids. The trim removed 0 bases at V and 2 bases at J, leaving 7 bases unmatched. The CDR3 reads CASSVAGTALQETQYF. As DNA, the CDR3 is TGTGCCAGCAGCGTAGCAGGGACAGCCCTTCAAGAGACCCAGTACTTC.